This record concerns one T cell receptor beta chain sequence. As yet, its antigen is unknown. This record belongs to a study of T cells expressing NK-cell markers. As for the study in general: The eight sequenced donors comprised seven who were HCMV-seropositive and one who was seronegative. The study, taken as a whole, reports: Evidence did not settle whether expanded NKG2C+ T cell clones targeted HCMV. Where several donors were concerned, these clonotypes also led the CD3+CD56-NKG2C+ fraction.

Using the 5' RACE reads, TCRdb records one entry per CDR3 protein without DNA. This sample's table reports 200,000 to 300,000 distinct CDR3 sequences. The germline CDR1 and CDR2 sequences are SGHNT and YYREEE (reference sequence). This CDR3 contains 15 residues. The receptor was isolated from a woman between 18 and 70 years old in good health. This chain joins TRBV5-4 and TRBJ2-1; TCRdb lists TRBD2, though no DNA is available to test this call. Sequencing was done on a sample of blood T cells: a sorted CD56 or NKG2C T cell subset, CD4+ or CD8+ T cells, or bulk PBMC T cells (not recorded which). The CDR3 region is CASSRETISGGEQFF.